What follows is one T cell receptor (beta chain) and its context. It lacks a known antigen. Per-base qualities were not stored, and no clone one base away is much larger. In the paper's terms, the treatment or condition label means: roughly 10-day PBMC culture with coronavirus spike peptide pools or control peptides (ViraFEST assay). The ViraFEST assay was used in the study, in which antigen-specific T cells were expanded with peptide pools and expanded clonotypes were subsequently identified by TCR sequencing. The positive SARS-CoV-2 PCR tests of the convalescent patients were dated from March to December 2020, before the Alpha, Beta and Delta variants emerged in the United States. About 2 million PBMCs per well were cultured in IMDM with approximately 5.2% human AB serum and approximately 10 IU/ml IL-2, plus 10 ug/ml peptide pools. On days 3 and 7, half of the culture medium was replaced with fresh IL-2-containing medium. CD4+ T cells were isolated after approximately ten days of culture through negative selection using the EasySep CD4+ T cell isolation kit. PBMCs were separated from whole blood using Ficoll-Paque Plus gradient centrifugation and then either used fresh or cryopreserved at -140C. In general, triplicate wells were set up for every culture condition.

The data originate from a study of vaccination and CD4 T cells after COVID-19 (dated by TCRdb to between 2020 and 2023). With regard to the full study: Convalescent patients had a positive SARS-CoV-2 result on nasal swab PCR, and of these patients, fewer than ten had mild disease and one had severe disease. The convalescent cohort included six males and four females, with two Hispanic individuals, seven Caucasians, two Asians and one multiracial person. Participants got two doses of the Pfizer-BioNTech BNT162b2 vaccine (n=8) or two doses of the Moderna mRNA-1273 vaccine (n=2). Post-COVID blood samples from convalescent patients were collected a median of roughly 100 days after diagnosis, with a range of roughly 30 to 170 days. Post-vaccine blood samples were taken a median of about 77 days after the second vaccine dose, with a range of about 13 to 250 days. The cultures were stimulated with overlapping spike peptide pools from SARS-CoV-2 and from the common cold coronaviruses HCoV-NL63, HCoV-OC43 and HCoV-229E. Control cultures used a CEFX viral epitope pool as positive control, an HIV-1 Nef peptide pool as negative control, or no peptide. In 10 COVID-19 convalescent patients and a handful of infection-naive healthy vaccine recipients, the spike-specific CD4+ TCR repertoire before mRNA vaccination was compared with the repertoire after mRNA vaccination.

The junction shows trimming of 5 bases on V and 6 bases on J, plus 16 bases between the germline ends. In the germline V gene (reference sequence), CDR1 corresponds to SEHNR and CDR2 to FQNEAQ. The CDR3 runs 14 residues from the cysteine to the phenylalanine. Just CDR3 DNA is preserved here, 42 bases in frame from base 1. The method was PCR. TCR sequencing of DNA from cultured CD4+ T cells used the Oncomine TCR Beta short-read assay at the Johns Hopkins FTIC core. The QIAamp micro DNA kit was used to extract genomic DNA from the cultured CD4+ T cells. The Oncomine TCR Beta libraries from cultured CD4+ T cells were pooled using unique dual indexes and then sequenced on an Illumina iSeq 100. From the authors' description of their analysis: Non-productive sequences were removed, and CDR3s not starting with C, not ending with F or W, or shorter than 7 amino acids were discarded. The MANAFEST web application was used to identify antigen-specific clonotypes by comparing peptide-stimulated wells against reference wells and other culture wells. Positive clones required FDR below 0.05, an odds ratio above 5, and productive frequency above 0.1% in at least two of three replicate wells. Clonotypes that were significantly expanded in both SARS-CoV-2 spike wells and at least one common cold coronavirus spike condition were defined as cross-reactive. CDR3 homology was assessed with Levenshtein distances (stringdist) and unrooted phylogenetic trees (ape) in R version 3.6.1. In TCRdb, the public reads were trimmed at Q25 with fastp and aligned with MiXCR, with productive beta chains retained. Identical CDR3 proteins give one entry, which carries the most common genes and DNA. TCRdb, rather than the study authors, made the V and J calls. The sample has about 9,700 distinct CDR3 sequences on record, 60% to 75% of them singletons. The ten most abundant clones make up about a quarter of the sample.

Here is what the overall study found, with its caveats: Relatively few convalescent patients were included in the study, and early timepoints after natural infection were not analyzed. Although the median number of SARS-CoV-2-reactive clonotypes went up from around 20 after infection to some 38 after vaccination, the increase was not significant. Nearly all vaccine-specific clones in convalescent patients (304 of 307) were mono-reactive for SARS-CoV-2 spike rather than cross-reactive with common cold coronaviruses. Among convalescent patients, a median around 86% of the SARS-CoV-2-reactive clones seen after vaccination appeared only after vaccination, which suggests priming specific to the vaccine.

The TCR sequence derives from a human donor who had recovered from COVID-19. The receptor chain draws on TRBV7-9 and TRBJ1-2; the best D guess is TRBD1, with 5 bases matching. The sequencing input was CD4+ T cells from blood, cultured in vitro. The CDR3 protein: CASSQRGGEDGYTF. The sequenced DNA: TGTGCCAGCAGCCAGCGGGGAGGGGAGGATGGCTACACCTTC. With the rest looked up from the reference TRBV7-9 and TRBJ1-2 genes rather than sequenced, the full variable domain is DTGVSQNPRHKITKRGQNVTFRCDPISEHNRLYWYRQTLGQGPEFLTYFQNEAQLEKSRLLSDRFSAERPKGSFSTLEIQRTEQGDSAMYLCASSQRGGEDGYTFGSGTRLTVV.